One TCR beta chain is described in this entry. In the authors' workflow: Cell counts per sample came from amplifying reference gene primers. Profiled with immunoSEQ multiplex PCR; TCRdb holds only in-frame clones, not every one. The V and J calls and clone size come from that table; D and trimming were worked out from the DNA. This table holds about 170,000 clones, more than 75% found once. This specimen belongs to a study of blood T cell repertoires in COVID-19. Study information: Acute and convalescent COVID-19 samples came from the United States, Italy and Spain. T cells, B-cell-depleted T cells, or PBMCs supplied cDNA or gDNA.

Seattle patients were enrolled during active infection and followed longitudinally. Germline trimming cut 0 bases from V and 4 bases from J; bases unmatched to any gene: 6. CDR1 and CDR2 from the germline V gene are SNHLY and FYNNEI. The CDR3 spans 15 residues. V and J are TRBV2 and TRBJ2-7; 7 nucleotides match TRBD1. The sequence was obtained from a woman at least 80 years old with COVID-19, enrolled during active disease. What was sequenced was peripheral blood. This chain's CDR3 is CASSEAPDRVYEQYF. As DNA, the CDR3 is TGTGCCAGCAGTGAAGCGCCAGACAGGGTTTACGAGCAGTACTTC.